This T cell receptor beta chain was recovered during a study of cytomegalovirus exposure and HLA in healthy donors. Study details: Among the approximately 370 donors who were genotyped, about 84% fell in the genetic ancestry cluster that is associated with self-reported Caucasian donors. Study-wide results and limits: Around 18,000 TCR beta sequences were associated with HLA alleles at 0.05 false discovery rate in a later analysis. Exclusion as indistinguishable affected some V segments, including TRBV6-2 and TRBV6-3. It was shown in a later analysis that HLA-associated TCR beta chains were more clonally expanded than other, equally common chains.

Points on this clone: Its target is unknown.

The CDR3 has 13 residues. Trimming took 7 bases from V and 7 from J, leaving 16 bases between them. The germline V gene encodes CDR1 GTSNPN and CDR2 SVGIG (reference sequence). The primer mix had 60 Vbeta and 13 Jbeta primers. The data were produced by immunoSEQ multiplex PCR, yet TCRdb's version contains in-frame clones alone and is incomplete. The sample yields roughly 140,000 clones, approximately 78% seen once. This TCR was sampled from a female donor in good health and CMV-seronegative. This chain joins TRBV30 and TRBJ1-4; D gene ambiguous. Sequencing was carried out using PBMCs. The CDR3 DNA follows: TGTGCCTCACCGGGTCCTGCGAGTGAAAAACTGTTTTTT. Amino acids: CASPGPASEKLFF.